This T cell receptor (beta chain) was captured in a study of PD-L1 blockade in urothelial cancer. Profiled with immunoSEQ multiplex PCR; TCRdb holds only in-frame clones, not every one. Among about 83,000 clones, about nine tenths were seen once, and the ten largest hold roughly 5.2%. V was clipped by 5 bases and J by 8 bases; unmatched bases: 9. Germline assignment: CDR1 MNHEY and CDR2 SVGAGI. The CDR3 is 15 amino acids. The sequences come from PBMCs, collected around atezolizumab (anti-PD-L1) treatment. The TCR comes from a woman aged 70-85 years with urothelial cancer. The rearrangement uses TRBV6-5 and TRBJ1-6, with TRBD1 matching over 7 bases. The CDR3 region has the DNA TGTGCCAGCAGTCCTGAGAGGGGGCCTGATTCACCCCTCCACTTT. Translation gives CASSPERGPDSPLHF.